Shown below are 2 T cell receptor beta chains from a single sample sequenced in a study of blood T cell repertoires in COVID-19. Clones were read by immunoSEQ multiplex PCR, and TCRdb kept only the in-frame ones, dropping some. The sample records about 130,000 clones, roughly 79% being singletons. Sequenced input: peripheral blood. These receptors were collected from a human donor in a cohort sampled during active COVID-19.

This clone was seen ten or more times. CDR3 in amino acids: CASQGGLLYDEQFF. The DNA of the CDR3 is TGTGCCAGTCAAGGGGGCTTACTTTACGATGAGCAGTTCTTC. The J gene is TRBJ2-1, the V gene TRBV2, with TRBD1 matching 7 bases. The germline V gene encodes CDR1 SNHLY and CDR2 FYNNEI. After removal of 9 bases from V and 8 bases from J, the junction contained 13 bases not matched to a gene. This CDR3 has 14 amino acids.

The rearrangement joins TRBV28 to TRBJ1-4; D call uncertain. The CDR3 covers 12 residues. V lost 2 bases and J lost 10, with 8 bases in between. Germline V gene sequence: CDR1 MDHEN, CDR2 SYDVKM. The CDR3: CASSLLEGKLFF. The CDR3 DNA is TGTGCCAGCAGTTTACTAGAAGGAAAACTGTTTTTT.